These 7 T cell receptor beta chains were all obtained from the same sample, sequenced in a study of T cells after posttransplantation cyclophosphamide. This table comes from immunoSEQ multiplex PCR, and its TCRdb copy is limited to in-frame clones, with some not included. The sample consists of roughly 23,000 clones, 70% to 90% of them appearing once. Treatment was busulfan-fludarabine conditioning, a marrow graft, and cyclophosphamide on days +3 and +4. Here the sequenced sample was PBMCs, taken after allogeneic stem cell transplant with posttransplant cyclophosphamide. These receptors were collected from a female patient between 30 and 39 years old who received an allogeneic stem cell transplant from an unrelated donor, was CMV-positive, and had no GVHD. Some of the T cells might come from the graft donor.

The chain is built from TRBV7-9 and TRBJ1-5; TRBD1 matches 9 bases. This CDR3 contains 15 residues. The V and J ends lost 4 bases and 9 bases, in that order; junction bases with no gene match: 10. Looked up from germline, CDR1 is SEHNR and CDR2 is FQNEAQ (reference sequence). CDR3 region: CASSWTGDPGGPQHF. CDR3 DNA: TGTGCCAGCAGCTGGACAGGGGATCCGGGGGGGCCCCAGCATTTT. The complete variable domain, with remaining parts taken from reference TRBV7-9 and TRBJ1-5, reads DTGVSQNPRHKITKRGQNVTFRCDPISEHNRLYWYRQTLGQGPEFLTYFQNEAQLEKSRLLSDRFSAERPKGSFSTLEIQRTEQGDSAMYLCASSWTGDPGGPQHFGDGTRLSIL.

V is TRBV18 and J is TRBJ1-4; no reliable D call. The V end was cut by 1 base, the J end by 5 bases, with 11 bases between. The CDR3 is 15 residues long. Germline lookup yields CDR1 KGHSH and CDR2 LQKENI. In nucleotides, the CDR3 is TGTGCCAGCTCACCACGAGGCGGAGCGAATGAAAAACTGTTTTTT. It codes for CASSPRGGANEKLFF.

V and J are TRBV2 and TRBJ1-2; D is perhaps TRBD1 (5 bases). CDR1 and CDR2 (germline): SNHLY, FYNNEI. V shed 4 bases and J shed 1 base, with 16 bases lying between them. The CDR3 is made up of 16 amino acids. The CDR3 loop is CASSVDSGFGNYGYTF. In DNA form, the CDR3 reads TGTGCCAGCAGTGTCGATTCAGGGTTCGGTAACTATGGCTACACCTTC.

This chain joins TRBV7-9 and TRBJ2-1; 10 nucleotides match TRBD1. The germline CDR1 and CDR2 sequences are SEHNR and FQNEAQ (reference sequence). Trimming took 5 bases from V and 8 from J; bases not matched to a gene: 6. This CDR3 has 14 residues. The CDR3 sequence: CASSRGQGVDEQFF. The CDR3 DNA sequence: TGTGCCAGCAGCCGTGGACAGGGGGTCGATGAGCAGTTCTTC.

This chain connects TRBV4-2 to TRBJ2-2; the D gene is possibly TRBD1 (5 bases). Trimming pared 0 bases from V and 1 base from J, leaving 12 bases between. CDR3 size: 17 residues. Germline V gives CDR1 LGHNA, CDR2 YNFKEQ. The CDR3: CASSQELWQGNTGELFF. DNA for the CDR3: TGTGCCAGCAGCCAAGAATTGTGGCAGGGGAACACCGGGGAGCTGTTTTTT.

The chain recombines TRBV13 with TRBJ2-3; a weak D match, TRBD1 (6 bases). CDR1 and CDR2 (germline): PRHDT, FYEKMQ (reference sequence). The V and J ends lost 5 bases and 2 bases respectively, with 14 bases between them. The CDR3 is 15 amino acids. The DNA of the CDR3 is TGTGCCAGCAGCACAGCCCAGGGGTTCACAGATACGCAGTATTTT. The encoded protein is CASSTAQGFTDTQYF.

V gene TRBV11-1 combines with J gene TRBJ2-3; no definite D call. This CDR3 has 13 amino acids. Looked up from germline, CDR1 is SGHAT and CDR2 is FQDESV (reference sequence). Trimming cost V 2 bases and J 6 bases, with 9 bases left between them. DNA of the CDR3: TGTGCCAGCAGCTTATACTCCTGGGATACGCAGTATTTT. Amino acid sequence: CASSLYSWDTQYF.